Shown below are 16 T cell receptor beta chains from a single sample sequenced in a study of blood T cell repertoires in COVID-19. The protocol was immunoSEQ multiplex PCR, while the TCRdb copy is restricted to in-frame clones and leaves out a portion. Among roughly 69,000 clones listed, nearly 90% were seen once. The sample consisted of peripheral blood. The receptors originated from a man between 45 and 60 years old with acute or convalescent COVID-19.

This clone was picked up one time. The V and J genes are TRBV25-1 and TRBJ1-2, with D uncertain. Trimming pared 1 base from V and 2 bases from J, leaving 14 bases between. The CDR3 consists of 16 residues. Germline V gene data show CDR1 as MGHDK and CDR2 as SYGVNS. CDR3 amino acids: CASSESGDKINYGYTF. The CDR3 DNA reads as TGTGCCAGCAGTGAATCTGGCGACAAGATCAACTATGGCTACACCTTC.

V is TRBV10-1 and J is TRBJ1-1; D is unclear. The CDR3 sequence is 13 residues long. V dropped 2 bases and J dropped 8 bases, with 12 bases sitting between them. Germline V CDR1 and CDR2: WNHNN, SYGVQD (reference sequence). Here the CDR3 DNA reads TGCGCCAGCAGTGAGCCACCACATGGCGAAGCTTTCTTT. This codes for CASSEPPHGEAFF.

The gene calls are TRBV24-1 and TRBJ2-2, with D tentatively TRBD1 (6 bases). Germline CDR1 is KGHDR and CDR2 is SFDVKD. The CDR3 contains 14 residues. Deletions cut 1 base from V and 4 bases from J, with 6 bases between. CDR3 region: CATSDLGGTGELFF. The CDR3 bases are TGTGCCACCAGTGATTTAGGGGGCACCGGGGAGCTGTTTTTT.

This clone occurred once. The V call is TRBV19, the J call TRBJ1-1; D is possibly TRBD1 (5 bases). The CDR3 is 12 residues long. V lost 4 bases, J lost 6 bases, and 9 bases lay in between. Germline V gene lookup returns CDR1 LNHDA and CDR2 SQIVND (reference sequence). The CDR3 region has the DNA TGTGCCAGTAGTACTCGGGGGGCTGAAGCTTTCTTT. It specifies CASSTRGAEAFF.

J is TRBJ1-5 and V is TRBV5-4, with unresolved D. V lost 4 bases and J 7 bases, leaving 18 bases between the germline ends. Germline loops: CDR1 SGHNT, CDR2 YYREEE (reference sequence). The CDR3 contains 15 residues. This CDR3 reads CASSPRPGSGQPQHF. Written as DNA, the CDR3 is TGTGCCAGCAGCCCCCGTCCCGGGTCGGGGCAGCCCCAGCATTTT.

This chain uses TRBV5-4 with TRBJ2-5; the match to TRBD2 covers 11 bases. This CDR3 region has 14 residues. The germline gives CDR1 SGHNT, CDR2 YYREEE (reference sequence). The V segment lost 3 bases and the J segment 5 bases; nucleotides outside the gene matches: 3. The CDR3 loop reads CASSSRTSGETQYF. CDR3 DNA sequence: TGTGCCAGCAGCTCTAGGACTAGCGGGGAGACCCAGTACTTC. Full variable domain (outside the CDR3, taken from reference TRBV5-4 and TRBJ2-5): ETGVTQSPTHLIKTRGQQVTLRCSSQSGHNTVSWYQQALGQGPQFIFQYYREEENGRGNFPPRFSGLQFPNYSSELNVNALELDDSALYLCASSSRTSGETQYFGPGTRLLVL.

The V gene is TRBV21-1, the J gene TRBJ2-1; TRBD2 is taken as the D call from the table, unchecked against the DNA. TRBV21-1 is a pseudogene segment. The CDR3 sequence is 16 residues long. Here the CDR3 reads CASIRGSGISYNEQFF. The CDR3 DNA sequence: TGTGCCAGCATCCGGGGTAGCGGGATCTCCTACAATGAGCAGTTCTTC.

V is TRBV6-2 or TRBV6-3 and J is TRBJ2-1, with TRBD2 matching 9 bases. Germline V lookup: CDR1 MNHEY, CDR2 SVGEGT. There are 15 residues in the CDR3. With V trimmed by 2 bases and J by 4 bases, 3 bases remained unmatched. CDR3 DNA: TGTGCCAGCAGTTACGGGACTAGCAGATACAATGAGCAGTTCTTC. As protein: CASSYGTSRYNEQFF.

In DNA, the CDR3 is TGTGCCAGCAGACCGGGACTAGCGGGAGATATACGAAAGCAGTACTTC. Translating it yields CASRPGLAGDIRKQYF. The chain is built from TRBV27 and TRBJ2-7, with TRBD2 identical over 14 bases. V was clipped by 6 bases and J by 8 bases; unmatched bases: 12. This CDR3 spans 16 amino acids. CDR1 MNHEY and CDR2 SMNVEV come from the germline V gene (reference sequence).

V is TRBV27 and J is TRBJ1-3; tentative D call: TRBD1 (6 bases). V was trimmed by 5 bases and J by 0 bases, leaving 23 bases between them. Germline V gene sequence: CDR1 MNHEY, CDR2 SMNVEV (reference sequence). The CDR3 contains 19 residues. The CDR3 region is CASSPLPQGPESSGNTIYF. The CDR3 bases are TGTGCCAGCAGTCCTCTGCCACAGGGCCCAGAGTCCTCTGGAAACACCATATATTTT.

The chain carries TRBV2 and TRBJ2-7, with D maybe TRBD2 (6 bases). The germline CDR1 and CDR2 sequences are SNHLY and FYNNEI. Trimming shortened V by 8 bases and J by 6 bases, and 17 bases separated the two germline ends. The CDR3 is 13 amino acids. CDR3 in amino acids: CASRERGPSEQYF. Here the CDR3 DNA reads TGTGCCAGCCGGGAGAGGGGCCCCTCCGAGCAGTACTTC.

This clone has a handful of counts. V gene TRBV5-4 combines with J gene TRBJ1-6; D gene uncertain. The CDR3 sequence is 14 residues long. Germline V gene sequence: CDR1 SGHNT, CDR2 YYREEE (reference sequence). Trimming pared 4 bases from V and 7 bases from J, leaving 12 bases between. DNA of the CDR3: TGTGCCAGCAGCACCGGAGACTTAAATTCACCCCTCCACTTT. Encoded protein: CASSTGDLNSPLHF.

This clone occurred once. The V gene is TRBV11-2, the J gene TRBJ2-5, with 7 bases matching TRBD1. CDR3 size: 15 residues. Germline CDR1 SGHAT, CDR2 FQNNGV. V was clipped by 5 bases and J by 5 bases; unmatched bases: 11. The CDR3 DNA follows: TGTGCCAGCAGCCTCCGGGGACAGAAGACGGAGACCCAGTACTTC. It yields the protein CASSLRGQKTETQYF.

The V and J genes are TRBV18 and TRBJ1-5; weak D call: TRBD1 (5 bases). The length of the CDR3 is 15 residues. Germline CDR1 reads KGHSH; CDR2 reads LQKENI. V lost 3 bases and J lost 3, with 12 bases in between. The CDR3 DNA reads TGTGCCAGCTCACCTCAGGACAATCCCAATCAGCCCCAGCATTTT. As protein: CASSPQDNPNQPQHF.

CDR3 DNA: TGTGCCAGCAGTTACTCGCAAGGGGGCGGCCCCTACGAGCAGTACTTC. Residues: CASSYSQGGGPYEQYF. V and J are TRBV6-5 and TRBJ2-7, with 7 bases that match TRBD1. J lost 2 bases, V lost 0 bases, and 7 bases had no gene match. This CDR3 comprises 16 residues. The germline gives CDR1 MNHEY, CDR2 SVGAGI.

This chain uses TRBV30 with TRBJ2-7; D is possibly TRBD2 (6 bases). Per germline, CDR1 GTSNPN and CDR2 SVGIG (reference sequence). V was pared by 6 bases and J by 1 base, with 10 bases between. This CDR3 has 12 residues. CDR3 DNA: TGTGCCTGTTCGGAGGGTTCCTACGAGCAGTACTTC. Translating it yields CACSEGSYEQYF.